The rows below give T cell receptor beta chains drawn from one sample of a study of blood T cell repertoires in COVID-19. Repertoires were generated with immunoSEQ multiplex PCR, while TCRdb's copy carries only in-frame clones and drops some. In the table there are a few hundred thousand clones, more than 80% of which are singletons. The material sequenced was PBMCs or T cells enriched from blood (not recorded which). These receptors were obtained from a woman aged 18-29 years in a cohort exposed to, infected with or recovered from COVID-19 (not recorded which). Both conserved end residues are trimmed from each CDR3.

j_call v_call cdr3_aa
TRBJ2-7 TRBV5-4 ASSCLDREEPSKNHEQY
TRBJ2-1 TRBV28 ASCPPAGGLGDEQF
TRBJ1-1 TRBV5-1 ASSYGGASGTEAF
TRBJ2-7 TRBV5-1 ASSLGVGGPYEQY
TRBJ1-1 TRBV10-1 ASSRDSGDTEAF
TRBJ2-3 TRBV9 ASSVEESGTDTQY
TRBJ1-5 TRBV9 ASSPTGGNQPQH
TRBJ2-7 TRBV5-1 ASSLTGTYEQY
TRBJ1-2 TRBV2 ASNPYLGTEIGYT
TRBJ1-1 TRBV19 ATRTGTHGVTEAF
TRBJ2-3 TRBV9 ASSVAGTGGDTQY
TRBJ1-1 TRBV9 ASSPGNTEAF
TRBJ1-1 TRBV3-1/TRBV3-2 ASRRGGATEAF
TRBJ1-5 TRBV9 ASSVATGQPQH
TRBJ1-1 TRBV5-5 ASSLGLNTEAF
TRBJ1-5 TRBV2 ASSSGTTYSNQPQH
TRBJ1-2 TRBV7-2 ASTDSNYGYT
TRBJ1-2 TRBV2 ASTLAAGSSYGYT
TRBJ2-3 TRBV9 ASSVAIRTSGSTDTQY
TRBJ2-7 TRBV6-5 ASSYLTGVNYEQY
TRBJ2-3 TRBV5-8 ASSLDRRDTQY
TRBJ2-7 TRBV9 ASSVSIAGPAYEQY
TRBJ1-2 TRBV9 ASSVEGQPREGYT
TRBJ2-1 TRBV18 ASSPQAGDEQF